The rows below give T cell receptor beta chains drawn from one sample of a study of shared clonotypes between healthy human individuals. Assay used: immunoSEQ multiplex PCR; TCRdb lists only in-frame clones, some missing. This table holds roughly 2.2 million clones, 93% found once. The sequenced sample was naive CD4+ T cells from PBMCs. Receptor source: a man aged 18-30 years in good health. Some clones in this sample may be carry-over from other donors' samples. Both conserved end residues are part of each CDR3. Each record gives: CDR3 DNA, CDR3 protein, J gene, D gene, clone size, V gene, CDR3 length. The D gene is left open where the match is weak. Clone size is shown for a subset of rows, as once, few, many or a class of expanded clone.

CDR3nt: TGTGCCAGTCGAACAAGCGGGAAGGGTGAGCAGTTCTTC; CDR3aa: CASRTSGKGEQFF; j_gene: TRBJ2-1; d_gene: TRBD2; abundance: -; v_gene: TRBV6-5; len: 13
CDR3nt: TGTGCCAGCAGTTCTGCAGGGGGCGCTAGGTATGGCTACACCTTC; CDR3aa: CASSSAGGARYGYTF; j_gene: TRBJ1-2; d_gene: TRBD1; abundance: -; v_gene: TRBV28; len: 15
CDR3nt: TGTGCCAGCACCCCGTCTAGCGGGGTCTTCCCCCAGTTCTTC; CDR3aa: CASTPSSGVFPQFF; j_gene: TRBJ2-1; d_gene: TRBD2; abundance: -; v_gene: TRBV6-5; len: 14
CDR3nt: TGTGCCAGCTCGCTGGGACAGGGGGAGTCCTACGAGCAGTACTTC; CDR3aa: CASSLGQGESYEQYF; j_gene: TRBJ2-7; d_gene: TRBD1; abundance: -; v_gene: TRBV7-2; len: 15
CDR3nt: TGTGCCAGCAGTGACCCTCCGGGGGAGCCCCAGCATTTT; CDR3aa: CASSDPPGEPQHF; j_gene: TRBJ1-5; d_gene: -; abundance: -; v_gene: TRBV6-4; len: 13
CDR3nt: TGTGCCAGCAGTCCTAGTCGACAGGGGATGACTGAAAAACTGTTTTTT; CDR3aa: CASSPSRQGMTEKLFF; j_gene: TRBJ1-4; d_gene: TRBD1; abundance: -; v_gene: TRBV27; len: 16
CDR3nt: TGTGCCAGCAGCGTAGGACCCGGGGATACGCAGTATTTT; CDR3aa: CASSVGPGDTQYF; j_gene: TRBJ2-3; d_gene: -; abundance: -; v_gene: TRBV9; len: 13
CDR3nt: TGCGCCAGCAGCATAGGACTAGCGGGAGCCTACAATGAGCAGTTCTTC; CDR3aa: CASSIGLAGAYNEQFF; j_gene: TRBJ2-1; d_gene: TRBD2; abundance: -; v_gene: TRBV5-1; len: 16
CDR3nt: TGTGCCTGGAGAGCGGGGGGCACAGATACGCAGTATTTT; CDR3aa: CAWRAGGTDTQYF; j_gene: TRBJ2-3; d_gene: TRBD2; abundance: -; v_gene: TRBV30; len: 13
CDR3nt: TGTGCCAGCTCACCTACTACAGGGAACTATGGCTACACCTTC; CDR3aa: CASSPTTGNYGYTF; j_gene: TRBJ1-2; d_gene: -; abundance: -; v_gene: TRBV18; len: 14
CDR3nt: TGTGCCTGGAGTGCAGGGACAGGGACCACCGGGGAGCTGTTTTTT; CDR3aa: CAWSAGTGTTGELFF; j_gene: TRBJ2-2; d_gene: TRBD1; abundance: -; v_gene: TRBV30; len: 15
CDR3nt: TGTGCCAGCGGGGCTACTAATGAAAAACTGTTTTTT; CDR3aa: CASGATNEKLFF; j_gene: TRBJ1-4; d_gene: -; abundance: -; v_gene: TRBV28; len: 12
CDR3nt: TGTGCCAGCATCAGGACTAGCGGTCACAATGAGCAGTTCTTC; CDR3aa: CASIRTSGHNEQFF; j_gene: TRBJ2-1; d_gene: TRBD2; abundance: -; v_gene: TRBV7-2; len: 14
CDR3nt: TGTGCCAGCAGCAAACTGGCTAGCGGGGAAGAGACCCAGTACTTC; CDR3aa: CASSKLASGEETQYF; j_gene: TRBJ2-5; d_gene: -; abundance: -; v_gene: TRBV21-1; len: 15
CDR3nt: TGTGCCAGCAGCCTTGGACTAGCGGGAGCGATAGATACGCAGTATTTT; CDR3aa: CASSLGLAGAIDTQYF; j_gene: TRBJ2-3; d_gene: TRBD2; abundance: -; v_gene: TRBV4-2; len: 16
CDR3nt: TGTGCCAGCAGCCCCCAAGGACAGGGGGCGCGAACCGGGGAGCTGTTTTTT; CDR3aa: CASSPQGQGARTGELFF; j_gene: TRBJ2-2; d_gene: TRBD1; abundance: once; v_gene: TRBV7-3; len: 17
CDR3nt: TGTGCCAGCGTCCGGACTAGCTCAGCCGGGGAGCTGTTTTTT; CDR3aa: CASVRTSSAGELFF; j_gene: TRBJ2-2; d_gene: TRBD2; abundance: -; v_gene: TRBV7-2; len: 14
CDR3nt: TGTGCCAGCTCGGACTCGGGACTAGCGGGGGGCAATGAGCAGTTCTTC; CDR3aa: CASSDSGLAGGNEQFF; j_gene: TRBJ2-1; d_gene: TRBD2; abundance: -; v_gene: TRBV18; len: 16
CDR3nt: TGCGCCAGCAGCCAAGTCTGGGGGGCGCTTACCTACGAGCAGTACTTC; CDR3aa: CASSQVWGALTYEQYF; j_gene: TRBJ2-7; d_gene: -; abundance: -; v_gene: TRBV4-3; len: 16
CDR3nt: TGTGCCAGCAGCGCCGGACAGGGTGCCTACAATGAGCAGTTCTTC; CDR3aa: CASSAGQGAYNEQFF; j_gene: TRBJ2-1; d_gene: TRBD1; abundance: -; v_gene: TRBV7-9; len: 15
CDR3nt: TGTGCCAGCAGCTTGGAAGAGGGGCTTGAAGCTTTCTTT; CDR3aa: CASSLEEGLEAFF; j_gene: TRBJ1-1; d_gene: -; abundance: -; v_gene: TRBV5-8; len: 13
CDR3nt: TGTGCCAGCAGGGGTCCGGTGGCCGGGGAGCTGTTTTTT; CDR3aa: CASRGPVAGELFF; j_gene: TRBJ2-2; d_gene: -; abundance: -; v_gene: TRBV27; len: 13
CDR3nt: TGTGCCGGGGGACAGGGCCATGAGCAGTTCTTC; CDR3aa: CAGGQGHEQFF; j_gene: TRBJ2-1; d_gene: TRBD1; abundance: -; v_gene: TRBV10-3; len: 11
CDR3nt: TGTGCCAGCAGTTTTCCCACCTCAGAAGCCAAAAACATTCAGTACTTC; CDR3aa: CASSFPTSEAKNIQYF; j_gene: TRBJ2-4; d_gene: -; abundance: -; v_gene: TRBV28; len: 16
CDR3nt: TGTGCCAGCACACGGCCAGGGGGGGATGAAAAACTGTTTTTT; CDR3aa: CASTRPGGDEKLFF; j_gene: TRBJ1-4; d_gene: TRBD1; abundance: -; v_gene: TRBV6-5; len: 14
CDR3nt: TGTGCCTGGAGTGTAGGGCGGCAGCCTTTCTTT; CDR3aa: CAWSVGRQPFF; j_gene: TRBJ1-1; d_gene: -; abundance: -; v_gene: TRBV30; len: 11
CDR3nt: TGTGCCACGGGTCGGGGACTCTATACTTCAGGGCAGTACTTC; CDR3aa: CATGRGLYTSGQYF; j_gene: TRBJ2-7; d_gene: -; abundance: -; v_gene: TRBV2; len: 14
CDR3nt: TGTGCCAGCAGTGGGACAGGGGCTGAAAAACTGTTTTTT; CDR3aa: CASSGTGAEKLFF; j_gene: TRBJ1-4; d_gene: TRBD1; abundance: -; v_gene: TRBV2; len: 13
CDR3nt: TGTGCCAGCAGCTTGGGGGGTGGGAGCTCCTACAATGAGCAGTTCTTC; CDR3aa: CASSLGGGSSYNEQFF; j_gene: TRBJ2-1; d_gene: -; abundance: -; v_gene: TRBV5-4; len: 16